Listed here are 8 T cell receptor beta chains from one sample, sequenced in a study of cytomegalovirus exposure and HLA in healthy donors. Use of 60 Vbeta and 13 Jbeta primers characterized the PCR. Produced via immunoSEQ multiplex PCR; TCRdb's table is partial and in-frame only. The table records approximately 69,000 clones, 60% to 80% of them present only once. The sample taken for sequencing was PBMCs. The receptors shown here come from a woman aged 25-40 years in good health and CMV-seropositive.

This chain links TRBV4-1 with TRBJ2-7; 11 bases align to TRBD1. CDR1 and CDR2 from the germline V gene are MGHRA and YSYEKL. Trimming at V came to 0 bases and at J to 1 base, leaving 5 bases not matched to a gene. The CDR3 covers 17 residues. As DNA, the CDR3 is TGCGCCAGCAGCCAAGATAGGCGGGACAGGGGGTCCTACGAGCAGTACTTC. Protein product: CASSQDRRDRGSYEQYF.

DNA for the CDR3: TGTGCCAGCAGCTTAGGCCTCGGGGATACGCAGTATTTT. Protein sequence: CASSLGLGDTQYF. The chain links TRBV13 to TRBJ2-3; D unresolved. The CDR3 runs to 13 residues. Germline V gene sequence: CDR1 PRHDT, CDR2 FYEKMQ (reference sequence). V was shortened by 0 bases and J by 6 bases, with 7 bases between the two germline ends.

This rearrangement joins TRBV18 to TRBJ2-7; tentative D call: TRBD2 (6 bases). Trimming left V 3 bases short and J 2 bases short, with 20 bases between. The length of the CDR3 is 17 residues. The germline gives CDR1 KGHSH, CDR2 LQKENI. CDR3 coding DNA: TGTGCCAGCTCACCCCCGGGATCGAGACTAGGGACCTACGAGCAGTACTTC. Amino acid sequence: CASSPPGSRLGTYEQYF.

The V call is TRBV19, the J call TRBJ1-4, with TRBD1 matching over 7 bases. The V gene's germline CDR1 is LNHDA and CDR2 SQIVND (reference sequence). The CDR3 totals 15 residues. V was clipped by 5 bases and J by 4 bases; unmatched bases: 7. CDR3 bases: TGTGCCAGTAGTCTAAAGGGGACAGATAATGAAAAACTGTTTTTT. Amino acids: CASSLKGTDNEKLFF.

As DNA, the CDR3 is TGTGCCAGTCGGACTAGCGGGGCCTACGAGCAGTACTTC. It codes for CASRTSGAYEQYF. V and J are TRBV28 and TRBJ2-7, with 12 nucleotides matching TRBD2. Germline CDR1 reads MDHEN; CDR2 reads SYDVKM. With V trimmed by 9 bases and J by 2 bases, 2 bases remained unmatched. This CDR3 region has 13 residues. Supplemented by reference TRBV28 and TRBJ2-7, the full variable domain reads DVKVTQSSRYLVKRTGEKVFLECVQDMDHENMFWYRQDPGLGLRLIYFSYDVKMKEKGDIPEGYSVSREKKERFSLILESASTNQTSMYLCASRTSGAYEQYFGPGTRLTVT.

This clone was detected only a few times. The chain uses TRBV2 and TRBJ2-5, with D tentatively TRBD2 (6 bases). The end of the DNA is better explained by TRBJ2-7, so the J call may be wrong. This CDR3 comprises 14 residues. Germline lookup yields CDR1 SNHLY and CDR2 FYNNEI. CDR3: CASSAFSGSYEQYF. Written as DNA, the CDR3 is TGTGCCAGCAGTGCCTTTAGCGGATCCTACGAGCAGTACTTC.

This clone has just a few counts. The rearrangement joins TRBV4-2 to TRBJ1-4; 7 bases map to TRBD1. The ends lost 0 bases at V and 3 bases at J; junction bases unmatched: 7. The germline V gene encodes CDR1 LGHNA and CDR2 YNFKEQ. The CDR3 length is 17 residues. Written as DNA, the CDR3 is TGTGCCAGCAGCCAAGATGGGGACACAGGGGCTAATGAAAAACTGTTTTTT. This translates into CASSQDGDTGANEKLFF.

The V call is TRBV6-1, the J call TRBJ1-1; D unclear. Trimming cost V 6 bases and J 5 bases, with 13 bases left between them. CDR3 length: 13 amino acids. Germline V gene data show CDR1 as MNHNS and CDR2 as SASEGT. This chain's CDR3 is CASRETAETEAFF. CDR3 sequence (DNA): TGTGCCAGCAGAGAGACTGCGGAAACTGAAGCTTTCTTT.